Described below is a single T cell receptor beta chain sequence and its context. This clone's antigen is unknown. No much larger clone is present one base from it, and per-base qualities are unavailable. The library was prepared using the immunoSEQ multiplex PCR assay. The multiplex PCR relied on a mix of 60 forward primers for TCR Vbeta segments and 13 reverse primers for TCR Jbeta segments. The CDR3 region of rearranged TCR beta genes was amplified from genomic DNA with a multiplex PCR assay. The amplified TCR beta libraries were sequenced on the Illumina HiSeq System as 87-base-pair reads. Turning to the authors' computational methods: A later analysis tallied 75 million to 85 million unique TCR beta chains across the 660 or so repertoires, and approximately 11 million of those chains were shared by two or more donors. Raw reads were error-corrected and collapsed into unique sequences by a nearest-neighbor algorithm in which closely related sequences were merged to remove PCR and sequencing errors. V, D and J gene segments were assigned by aligning CDR3 sequences to IMGT reference sequences. For a sequence to be retained, a match of at least six nucleotides to both a V gene segment and a J gene segment was required. Rearrangements were classified as productive when the CDR3 lacked stop codons and remained in frame with V and J, and all other rearrangements were classified as non-productive. CDR3 was defined according to IMGT convention as the region running from the second conserved V-encoded cysteine to the conserved J-encoded phenylalanine. The earlier analysis of a few hundred of the donors excluded sequences that lacked an unambiguous match to a single V gene segment. An earlier analysis of several hundred of the donors called V segments functional above 56.7% productive rearrangements and segregating when the between-donor standard deviation exceeded 5%. A statistical classification framework was built for diagnosing cytomegalovirus status from the catalog of TCR beta chain sequences. A later analysis assigned V and J genes by comparing TCR nucleotide sequences with IMGT/GENE-DB human TR gene sequences. A later analysis assigned CDR3 sequences and most-parsimonious VDJ recombination scenarios with the TCRdist pipeline. In a later analysis, each TCR beta chain was defined by its CDR3 amino acid sequence together with its V-gene family, and reads without a unique V-gene family were excluded. In a later analysis, some 600 highly shared, low-generation-probability nucleotide sequences were removed to address suspected cross-contamination and a sequencing artifact. A later analysis calculated a clonal expansion index for each public chain from normalized within-repertoire ranks of inferred template counts. Generation probabilities in a later analysis came from a VDJ recombination model fitted to out-of-frame rearrangements, and those results were checked against IGoR. In a later analysis, hypergeometric tests were used to score TCR-TCR, TCR-HLA and TCR-CMV co-occurrence, with a repertoire-size bias correction applied to TCR pairs. A later analysis estimated false discovery rates by permuting HLA or CMV assignments 20 times. In a later analysis, co-occurring TCRs were grouped using DBSCAN, with TCRdist sequence similarity added in when clustering inside HLA-allele-positive subsets. Co-occurrence clustering excluded repertoires with fewer than 30,000 or more than 120,000 public chains, plus five with anomalous nucleotide sharing. TCRdb stores this immuneACCESS table with in-frame sequences only. Part of the clones is absent; in the studies checked, under half of the shortfall reflects unresolved V genes, and no reason is known for the rest. V and J calls and clone size come straight from that table; D and trimming were deduced from the DNA. Counted in this sample were some 120,000 clones; around 80% of them appeared once. About 2% of the sample lies in the top ten.

This sample is drawn from a study of cytomegalovirus exposure and HLA in healthy donors (dated by TCRdb to the late 2010s). In terms of the full investigation: In an earlier analysis of approximately 640 of the donors, around 300 Gb of sequence data and 90 million to 120 million unique TCR beta sequences from roughly 200 million T cells were reported. Roughly 300 gigabases of sequencing data and 70 million to 95 million unique TCR sequences made up an early release that covered around 640 HLA-typed donors. Among the approximately 400 genotyped donors, approximately 77% belonged to the genetic ancestry cluster associated with self-reported Caucasian donors. The study aimed to test whether signatures of past pathogen exposure could be identified by cataloging public T cell receptors. Using immunosequencing, the study profiled T cell repertoires from 500 to 800 subjects and related those repertoires to cytomegalovirus serostatus. A separate validation cohort of roughly 120 different subjects was used in addition to the roughly 720-subject first cohort. To predict cytomegalovirus infection status, the study combined high-throughput TCR immunosequencing, statistical association of individual TCRs with disease status, and machine learning. To study patterns of TCR occurrence, a later analysis re-analyzed previously published TCR beta repertoires from 700 or so donors and added high-resolution HLA genotyping. Rather than drawing on any new phenotypic data, the later analysis identified candidate immune exposures from TCR beta sequences and the way those sequences occurred across donors. In an earlier analysis of over 550 of the donors, high-throughput TCR beta sequencing was used to judge whether each TCR beta V gene segment behaved as functional or pseudogenic. Donor age, sex, ethnicity and CMV serostatus were compiled together with the repertoire data. Genome-wide SNP genotypes for about three fifths of the roughly 670 donors were used in a later genetic analysis, which treated that subset as a discovery cohort. Every repertoire in the discovery cohort had been generated on one and the same sequencing platform. Class I and class II HLA loci were covered by the typing at four-digit resolution. The number of donors typed differed by locus, with about 620-630 for A, B, C, DRB1 and DQB1, more than 500 for DQA1, approximately 580 for DPA1, and some 450 for DPB1. Because of strong linkage in the cohort, a few DR-DQ haplotypes were treated as single units for association and clustering. On average, approximately 250,000 unique TCR beta nucleotide sequences were sequenced per donor among more than 350 genotyped donors of the cohort, with around 19% of those sequences being non-productive.

The cohort comprised 710 or so healthy bone marrow donors. Cohort members were all nominally healthy when sampled, although unrecorded immune exposures were likely present. The donor was CMV seronegative and belonged to the group of under 400 seronegative cohort members. Each donor provided a peripheral blood sample, and peripheral blood mononuclear cells were used for TCR beta sequencing. Genomic DNA was extracted from the blood cell samples with the Qiagen DNeasy Blood Extraction Kit. Beyond this particular receptor, the publication reports: CMV serostatus was the only immune exposure information available for the cohort. A later analysis reported that several top co-occurrence clusters appeared linked to parvovirus B19, influenza, CMV and Epstein-Barr virus. In this cohort, only TCR beta chains were sequenced, and detectable features were limited by the absence of alpha or paired-chain data. In a later analysis, 16,951 TCR beta sequences were associated with specific HLA alleles at a false discovery rate of 0.05. Strong co-occurrence of HLA alleles, especially DR and DQ, made assigning TCR associations to individual alleles difficult. In an earlier analysis of 587 of the donors, most TCR beta V segments appeared in productive rearrangements about 87% or about 30% of the time, broadly matching IMGT annotations. According to the authors, the approach could potentially be generalized to other disease states and immunological phenotypes. In a later analysis, most CMV-associated TCR beta chains were found to appear HLA-restricted, with HLA associations seemingly driven largely by CMV exposure. Three of the identified cytomegalovirus-associated TCR beta chains were confirmed in vitro to be specific for cytomegalovirus antigens. Because the 87-base-pair reads could not distinguish some IMGT-functional V segments, including TRBV6-2 and TRBV6-3, those segments were excluded. Roughly uniform sequencing depth across donors was assumed in presence/absence analyses, although this assumption may not hold. According to a later analysis, TCR association rates differed among HLA loci, with DRB1 alleles showing the most associated TCRs and HLA-C alleles showing the fewest. The sequencing pipeline was judged likely to have produced a cluster of highly shared sequence variants as a technical artifact. A further reported finding was that TCR beta sequences accurately predicted the HLA-A and HLA-B alleles for most subjects in the first cohort. Because HLA typing was unavailable for some donors at each locus, only the typed subset was used in association tests. While some public TCRs were present in many individuals, most TCR sequences turned up only very rarely across donors. Cytomegalovirus status was reported to be diagnosed by the classifier with high specificity and sensitivity in both the original and validation cohorts. In a later genetic analysis, a missense DCLRE1C variant was associated with V-gene and J-gene trimming of TCR beta chains, and the association was replicated in an independent cohort. Compared with the 666-donor mean, donors in an Asian-associated ancestry cluster had fewer N-insertions in productive TCRs, according to a later genetic analysis. The earlier analysis of 587 of the donors excluded about 16 rarely observed V segments, including chromosome 9 orphons, because counts were too low. A later analysis found that HLA-associated TCR beta chains were more clonally expanded and had lower generation probabilities than equally common non-associated chains. A total of 150 or so TCR beta chains were listed by the study as associated with cytomegalovirus. Linkage disequilibrium might explain the correlated functional status among segregating V segments, but an unknown experimental factor could not be ruled out.

The CDR3 measures 16 amino acids from cysteine to phenylalanine. The kept DNA is CDR3 alone, 48 bases in frame from the first base. The CDR1 and CDR2 encoded by the germline V gene (reference sequence) are MNHNY and SVGAGI. Clipping removes 6 bases from V and 4 bases from J, with 12 as the unmatched junction base count. Recombination connected TRBV6-6 to TRBJ1-2, with 9 central nucleotides matching TRBD1. What was sequenced was PBMCs. The receptor comes from a man aged 50 to 59 in good health and CMV-seronegative. The bases are TGTGCCAGCAGCAGCCGGGACAGGGAATTCAGCTATGGCTACACCTTC. This codes for CASSSRDREFSYGYTF.